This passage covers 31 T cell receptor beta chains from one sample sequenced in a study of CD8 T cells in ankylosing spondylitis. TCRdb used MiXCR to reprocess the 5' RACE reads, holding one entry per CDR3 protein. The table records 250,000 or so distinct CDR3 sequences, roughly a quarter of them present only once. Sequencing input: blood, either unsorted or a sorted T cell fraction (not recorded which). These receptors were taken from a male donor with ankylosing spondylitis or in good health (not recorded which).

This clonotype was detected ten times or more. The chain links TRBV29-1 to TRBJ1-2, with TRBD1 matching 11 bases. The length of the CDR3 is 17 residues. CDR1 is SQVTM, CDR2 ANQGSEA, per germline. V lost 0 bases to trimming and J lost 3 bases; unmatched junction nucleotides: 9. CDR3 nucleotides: TGCAGCGTTGAAGACCCGACCGCGGGACAGGGGGACTATGGCTACACCTTC. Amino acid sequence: CSVEDPTAGQGDYGYTF. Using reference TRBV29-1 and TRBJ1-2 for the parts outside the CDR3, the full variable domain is SAVISQKPSRDICQRGTSLTIQCQVDSQVTMMFWYRQQPGQSLTLIATANQGSEATYESGFVIDKFPISRPNLTFSTLTVSNMSPEDSSIYLCSVEDPTAGQGDYGYTFGSGTRLTVV.

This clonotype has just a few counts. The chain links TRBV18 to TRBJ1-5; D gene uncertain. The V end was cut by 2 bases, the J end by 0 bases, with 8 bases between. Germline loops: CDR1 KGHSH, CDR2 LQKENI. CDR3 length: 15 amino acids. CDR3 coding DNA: TGTGCCAGCTCACCAAACGGGAATAGCAATCAGCCCCAGCATTTT. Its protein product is CASSPNGNSNQPQHF.

For the CDR3, the DNA is TGTGCCAGCAGCTCCCGGACCGGCGAGCAGTACTTC. Protein: CASSSRTGEQYF. The J gene is TRBJ2-7, the V gene TRBV5-6; D unresolved. CDR3 length: 12 residues. CDR1 and CDR2 (germline): SGHDT, YYEEEE. V lost 3 bases and J 6 bases, leaving 10 bases between the germline ends.

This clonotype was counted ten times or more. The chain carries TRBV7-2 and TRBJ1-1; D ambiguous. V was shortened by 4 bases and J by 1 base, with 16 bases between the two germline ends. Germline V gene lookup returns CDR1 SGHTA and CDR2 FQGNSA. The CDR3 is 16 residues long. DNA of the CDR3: TGTGCCAGCAGCTACCCTCGCAACTGGGCGAACACTGAAGCTTTCTTT. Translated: CASSYPRNWANTEAFF.

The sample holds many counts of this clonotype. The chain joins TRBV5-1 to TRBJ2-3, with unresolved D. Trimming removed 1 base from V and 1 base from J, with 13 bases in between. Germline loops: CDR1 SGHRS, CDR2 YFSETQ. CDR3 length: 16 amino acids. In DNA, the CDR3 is TGCGCCAGCAGCTTGTTCCGGATTGGGGGCACAGATACGCAGTATTTT. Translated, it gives CASSLFRIGGTDTQYF.

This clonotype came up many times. CDR3 nucleotides: TGTGCCAGCAGTTTAGACCGGCACGGGGAGCTGTTTTTT. This codes for CASSLDRHGELFF. V gene TRBV12-3 or TRBV12-4 combines with J gene TRBJ2-2; D gene ambiguous. The CDR3 is 13 amino acids. V lost 1 base to trimming and J lost 7 bases, with 7 bases between them.

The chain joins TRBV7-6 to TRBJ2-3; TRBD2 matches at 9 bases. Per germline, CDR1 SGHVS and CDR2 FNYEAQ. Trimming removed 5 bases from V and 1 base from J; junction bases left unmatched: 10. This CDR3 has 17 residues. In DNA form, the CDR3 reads TGTGCCAGCAGCCGAGATACCCGGACTAGCGGCACAGATACGCAGTATTTT. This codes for CASSRDTRTSGTDTQYF.

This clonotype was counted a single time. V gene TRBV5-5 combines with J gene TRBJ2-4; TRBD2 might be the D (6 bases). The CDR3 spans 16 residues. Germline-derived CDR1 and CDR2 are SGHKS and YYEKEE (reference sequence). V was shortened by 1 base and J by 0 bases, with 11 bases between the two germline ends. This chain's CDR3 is CASSLSGGIAKNIQYF. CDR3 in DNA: TGTGCCAGCAGCTTGTCTGGAGGGATAGCCAAAAACATTCAGTACTTC.

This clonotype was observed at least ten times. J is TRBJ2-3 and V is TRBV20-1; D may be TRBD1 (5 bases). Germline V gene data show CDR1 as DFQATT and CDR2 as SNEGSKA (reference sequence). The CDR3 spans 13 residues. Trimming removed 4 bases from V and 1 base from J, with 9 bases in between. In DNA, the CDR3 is TGCAGTGCTACGCAGGGCGGCACAGATACGCAGTATTTT. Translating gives CSATQGGTDTQYF.

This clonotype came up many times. The CDR3 loop is CASGDSYSYNEQFF. CDR3 DNA sequence: TGTGCGAGCGGTGACTCCTACTCCTACAATGAGCAGTTCTTC. This chain uses TRBV6-5 with TRBJ2-1; TRBD2 might be the D (5 bases). This CDR3 has 14 amino acids. Germline CDR1 and CDR2: MNHEY and SVGAGI.

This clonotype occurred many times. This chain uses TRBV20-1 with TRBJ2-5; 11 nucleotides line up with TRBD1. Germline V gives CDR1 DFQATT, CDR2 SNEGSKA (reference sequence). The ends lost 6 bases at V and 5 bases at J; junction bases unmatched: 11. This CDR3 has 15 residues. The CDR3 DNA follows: TGCAGTGCCAAGCGGGGGACAGGGGGTATGGAGACCCAGTACTTC. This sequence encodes CSAKRGTGGMETQYF.

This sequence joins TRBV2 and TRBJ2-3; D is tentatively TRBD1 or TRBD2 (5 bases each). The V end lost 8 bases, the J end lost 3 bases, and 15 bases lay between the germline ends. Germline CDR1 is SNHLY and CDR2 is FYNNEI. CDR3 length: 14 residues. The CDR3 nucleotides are TGTGCCAGCGGGACCCCGTACGTTACAGATACGCAGTATTTT. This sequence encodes CASGTPYVTDTQYF.

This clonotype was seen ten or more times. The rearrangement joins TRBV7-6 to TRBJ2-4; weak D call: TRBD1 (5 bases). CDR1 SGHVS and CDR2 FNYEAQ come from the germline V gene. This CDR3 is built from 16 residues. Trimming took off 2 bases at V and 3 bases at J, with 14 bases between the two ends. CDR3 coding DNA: TGTGCCAGCAGCTTATGGCCAGGGTTGGGCAAAAACATTCAGTACTTC. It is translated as CASSLWPGLGKNIQYF.

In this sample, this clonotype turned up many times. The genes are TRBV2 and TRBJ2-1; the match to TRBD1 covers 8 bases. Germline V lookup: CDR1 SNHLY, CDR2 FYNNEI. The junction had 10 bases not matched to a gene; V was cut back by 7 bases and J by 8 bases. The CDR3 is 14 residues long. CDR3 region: CASIPDRVGDEQFF. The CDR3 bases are TGTGCCAGCATCCCGGACAGGGTAGGCGATGAGCAGTTCTTC.

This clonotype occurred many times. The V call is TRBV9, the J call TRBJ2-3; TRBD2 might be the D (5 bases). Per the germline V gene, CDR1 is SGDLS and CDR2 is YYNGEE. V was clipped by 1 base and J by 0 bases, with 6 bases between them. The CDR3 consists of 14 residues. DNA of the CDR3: TGTGCCAGCAGCGTACGGGGTAGCACAGATACGCAGTATTTT. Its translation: CASSVRGSTDTQYF. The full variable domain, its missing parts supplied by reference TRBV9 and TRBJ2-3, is DSGVTQTPKHLITATGQRVTLRCSPRSGDLSVYWYQQSLDQGLQFLIQYYNGEERAKGNILERFSAQQFPDLHSELNLSSLELGDSALYFCASSVRGSTDTQYFGPGTRLTVL.

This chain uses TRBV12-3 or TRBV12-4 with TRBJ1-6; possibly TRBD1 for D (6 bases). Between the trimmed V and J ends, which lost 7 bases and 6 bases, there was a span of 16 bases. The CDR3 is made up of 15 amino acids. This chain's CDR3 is CASTRNTGSNSPLHF. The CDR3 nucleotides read TGTGCCAGCACTCGAAATACAGGGAGTAATTCACCCCTCCACTTT.

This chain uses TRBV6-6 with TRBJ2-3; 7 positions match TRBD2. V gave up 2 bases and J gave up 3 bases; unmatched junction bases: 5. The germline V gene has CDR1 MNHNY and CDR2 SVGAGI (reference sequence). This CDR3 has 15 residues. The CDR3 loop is CASSYVQGGTDTQYF. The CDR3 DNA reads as TGTGCCAGCAGTTACGTGCAGGGAGGGACAGATACGCAGTATTTT.

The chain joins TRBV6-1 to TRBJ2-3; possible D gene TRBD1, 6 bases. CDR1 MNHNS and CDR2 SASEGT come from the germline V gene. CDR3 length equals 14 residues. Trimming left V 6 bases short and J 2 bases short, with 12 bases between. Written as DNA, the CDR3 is TGTGCCAGCAGACTGGGACAATCCACAGATACGCAGTATTTT. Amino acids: CASRLGQSTDTQYF.

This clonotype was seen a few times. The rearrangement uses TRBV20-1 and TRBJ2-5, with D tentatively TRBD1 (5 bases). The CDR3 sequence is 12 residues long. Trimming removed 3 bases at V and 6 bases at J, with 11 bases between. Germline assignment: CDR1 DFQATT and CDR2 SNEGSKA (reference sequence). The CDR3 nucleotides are TGCAGTGCTAGTGGGTCAGGGCAGACCCAGTACTTC. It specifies CSASGSGQTQYF.

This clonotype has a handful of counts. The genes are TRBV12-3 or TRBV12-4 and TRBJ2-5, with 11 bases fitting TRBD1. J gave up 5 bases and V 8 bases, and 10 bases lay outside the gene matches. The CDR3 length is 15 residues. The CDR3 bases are TGTGCCAGCCTAAGGGGAGGGACAGGGGGGGAGACCCAGTACTTC. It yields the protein CASLRGGTGGETQYF.

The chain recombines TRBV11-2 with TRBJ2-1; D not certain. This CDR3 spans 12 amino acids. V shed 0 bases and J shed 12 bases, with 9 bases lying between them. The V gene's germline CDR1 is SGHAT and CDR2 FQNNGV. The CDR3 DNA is TGTGCCAGCAGCTTAGATCGGTTCACGCAGTTCTTC. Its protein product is CASSLDRFTQFF.

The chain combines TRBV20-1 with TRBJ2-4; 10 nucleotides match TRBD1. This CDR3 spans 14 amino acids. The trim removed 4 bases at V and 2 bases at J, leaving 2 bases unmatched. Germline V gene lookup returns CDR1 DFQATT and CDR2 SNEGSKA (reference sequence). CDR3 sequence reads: CSAKTGGSKNIQYF. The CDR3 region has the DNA TGCAGTGCTAAGACAGGGGGCTCCAAAAACATTCAGTACTTC.

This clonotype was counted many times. CDR3 protein: CSVSGQGAGYGYTF. The CDR3 DNA follows: TGCAGCGTTTCCGGACAGGGGGCAGGGTATGGCTACACCTTC. The V call is TRBV29-1, the J call TRBJ1-2; TRBD1 agrees at 11 bases. Germline loops: CDR1 SQVTM, CDR2 ANQGSEA. The V and J ends lost 5 bases and 5 bases, in that order; junction bases with no gene match: 7. CDR3 length: 14 amino acids.

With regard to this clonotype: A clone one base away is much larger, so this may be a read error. CDR3 protein: CGALGQGAEQQFF. In DNA form, the CDR3 reads TGCGGTGCCCTGGGACAGGGGGCTGAACAGCAGTTCTTC. The rearrangement links TRBV20-1 to TRBJ2-1, with 12 nucleotides matching TRBD1. Looked up from germline, CDR1 is DFQATT and CDR2 is SNEGSKA (reference sequence). This CDR3 has 13 amino acids.

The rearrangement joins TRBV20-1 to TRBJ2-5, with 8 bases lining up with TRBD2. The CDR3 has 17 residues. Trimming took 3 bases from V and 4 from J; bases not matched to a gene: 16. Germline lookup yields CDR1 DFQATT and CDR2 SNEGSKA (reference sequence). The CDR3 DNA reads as TGCAGTGCTAGTCAGTCGGCAGCGGGGGAGAGGGGAGAGACCCAGTACTTC. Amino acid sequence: CSASQSAAGERGETQYF.

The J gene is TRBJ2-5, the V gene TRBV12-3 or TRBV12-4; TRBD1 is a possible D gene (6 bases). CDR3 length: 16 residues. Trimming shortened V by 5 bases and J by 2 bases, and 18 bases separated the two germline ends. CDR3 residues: CASSRAGTRLQETQYF. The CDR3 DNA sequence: TGTGCCAGCAGTCGGGCCGGGACAAGACTTCAAGAGACCCAGTACTTC.

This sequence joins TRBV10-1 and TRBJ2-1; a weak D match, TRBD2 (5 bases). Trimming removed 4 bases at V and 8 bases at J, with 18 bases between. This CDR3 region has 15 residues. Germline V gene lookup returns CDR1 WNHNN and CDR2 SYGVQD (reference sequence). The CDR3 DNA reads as TGCGCCAGCAGTGTATCAGCGGTGCAGAGCGATGAGCAGTTCTTC. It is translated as CASSVSAVQSDEQFF.

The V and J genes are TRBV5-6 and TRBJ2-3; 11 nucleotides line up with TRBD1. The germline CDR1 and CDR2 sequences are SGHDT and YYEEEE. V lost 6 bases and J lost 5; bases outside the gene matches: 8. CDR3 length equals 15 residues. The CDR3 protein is CASTMDRGHGDTQYF. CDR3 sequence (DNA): TGTGCCAGCACCATGGACAGGGGGCATGGAGATACGCAGTATTTT.

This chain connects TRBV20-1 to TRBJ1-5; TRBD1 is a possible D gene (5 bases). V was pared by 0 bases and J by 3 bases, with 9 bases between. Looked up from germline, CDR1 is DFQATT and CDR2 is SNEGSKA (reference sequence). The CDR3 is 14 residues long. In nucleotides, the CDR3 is TGCAGTGCTAGAGAGACAGCCTACAATCAGCCCCAGCATTTT. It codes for CSARETAYNQPQHF.

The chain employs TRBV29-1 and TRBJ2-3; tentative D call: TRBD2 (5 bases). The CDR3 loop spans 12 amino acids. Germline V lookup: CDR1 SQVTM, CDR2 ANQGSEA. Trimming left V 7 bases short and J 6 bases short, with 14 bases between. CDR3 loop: CSAGIGRDTQYF. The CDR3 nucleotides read TGCAGCGCGGGGATCGGAAGGGATACGCAGTATTTT.

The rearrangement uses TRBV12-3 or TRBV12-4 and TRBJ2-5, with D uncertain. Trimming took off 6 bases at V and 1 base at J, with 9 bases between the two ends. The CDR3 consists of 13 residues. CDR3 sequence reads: CASRNWFQETQYF. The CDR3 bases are TGTGCCAGCAGAAATTGGTTCCAAGAGACCCAGTACTTC.